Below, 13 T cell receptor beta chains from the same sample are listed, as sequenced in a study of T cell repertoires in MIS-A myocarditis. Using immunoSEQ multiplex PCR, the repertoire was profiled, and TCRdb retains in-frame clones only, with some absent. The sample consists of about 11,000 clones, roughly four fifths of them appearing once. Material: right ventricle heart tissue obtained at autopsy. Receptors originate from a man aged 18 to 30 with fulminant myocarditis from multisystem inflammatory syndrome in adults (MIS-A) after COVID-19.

The CDR3 here is CASSEWGRPYEQYF. The CDR3 nucleotides read TGTGCCAGCAGTGAATGGGGCAGGCCCTACGAGCAGTACTTC. This chain connects TRBV6-1 to TRBJ2-7; maybe TRBD1 (5 bases). V was pared by 2 bases and J by 2 bases, with 10 bases between. From germline, CDR1 is MNHNS and CDR2 SASEGT. The CDR3 is made up of 14 amino acids.

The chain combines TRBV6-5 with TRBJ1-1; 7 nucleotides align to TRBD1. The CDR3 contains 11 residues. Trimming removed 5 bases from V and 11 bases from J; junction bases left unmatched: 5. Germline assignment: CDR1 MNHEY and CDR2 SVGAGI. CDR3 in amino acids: CASSRQGRAFF. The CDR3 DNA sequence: TGTGCCAGCAGTAGACAGGGACGGGCTTTCTTT.

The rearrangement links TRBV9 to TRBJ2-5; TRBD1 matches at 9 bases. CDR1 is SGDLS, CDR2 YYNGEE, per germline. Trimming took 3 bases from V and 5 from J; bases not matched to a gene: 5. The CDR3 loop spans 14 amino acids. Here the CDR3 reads CASSEQGAMETQYF. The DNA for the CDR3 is TGTGCCAGCAGCGAACAGGGGGCGATGGAGACCCAGTACTTC.

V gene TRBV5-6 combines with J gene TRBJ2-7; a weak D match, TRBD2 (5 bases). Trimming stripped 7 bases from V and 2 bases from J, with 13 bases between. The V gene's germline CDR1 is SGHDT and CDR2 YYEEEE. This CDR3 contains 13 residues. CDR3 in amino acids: CASLRTGTYEQYF. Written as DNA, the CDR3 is TGTGCCAGCCTCAGAACCGGGACCTACGAGCAGTACTTC.

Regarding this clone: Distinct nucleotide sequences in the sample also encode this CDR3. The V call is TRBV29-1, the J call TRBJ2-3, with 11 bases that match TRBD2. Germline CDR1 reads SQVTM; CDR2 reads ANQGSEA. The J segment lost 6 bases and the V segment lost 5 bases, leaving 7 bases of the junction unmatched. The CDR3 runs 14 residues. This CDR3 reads CSVPVTSGVDTQYF. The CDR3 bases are TGCAGCGTTCCGGTGACTAGCGGGGTGGATACGCAGTATTTT.

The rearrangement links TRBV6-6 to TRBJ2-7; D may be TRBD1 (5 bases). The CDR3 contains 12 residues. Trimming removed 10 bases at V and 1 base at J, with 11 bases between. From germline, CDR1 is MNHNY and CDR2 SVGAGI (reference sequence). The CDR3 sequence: CATGRGSYEQYF. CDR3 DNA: TGTGCCACTGGAAGGGGTTCCTACGAGCAGTACTTC.

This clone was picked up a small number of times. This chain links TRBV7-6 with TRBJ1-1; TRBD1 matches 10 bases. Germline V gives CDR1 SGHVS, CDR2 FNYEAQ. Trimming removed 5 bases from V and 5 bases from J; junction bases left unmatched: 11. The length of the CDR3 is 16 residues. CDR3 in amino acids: CASSPYFGQGGTEAFF. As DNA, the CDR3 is TGTGCCAGCAGCCCTTACTTTGGACAGGGGGGAACTGAAGCTTTCTTT.

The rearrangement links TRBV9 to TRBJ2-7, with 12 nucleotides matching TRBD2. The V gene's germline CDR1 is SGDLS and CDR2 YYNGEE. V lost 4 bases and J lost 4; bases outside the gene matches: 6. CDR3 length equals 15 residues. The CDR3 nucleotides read TGTGCCAGCAGCCCAAGGACTAGCGGGGTTTACGAGCAGTACTTC. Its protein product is CASSPRTSGVYEQYF.

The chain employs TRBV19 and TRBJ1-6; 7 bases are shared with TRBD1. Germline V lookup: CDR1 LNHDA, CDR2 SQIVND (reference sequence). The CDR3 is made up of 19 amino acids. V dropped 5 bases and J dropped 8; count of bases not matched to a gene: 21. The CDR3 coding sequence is TGTGCCAGTAGTCAATACCTGACAGGGCCGGTTTTCGTGCATTCACCCCTCCACTTT. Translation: CASSQYLTGPVFVHSPLHF. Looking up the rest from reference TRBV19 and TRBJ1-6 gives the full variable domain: DGGITQSPKYLFRKEGQNVTLSCEQNLNHDAMYWYRQDPGQGLRLIYYSQIVNDFQKGDIAEGYSVSREKKESFPLTVTSAQKNPTAFYLCASSQYLTGPVFVHSPLHFGNGTRLTVT.

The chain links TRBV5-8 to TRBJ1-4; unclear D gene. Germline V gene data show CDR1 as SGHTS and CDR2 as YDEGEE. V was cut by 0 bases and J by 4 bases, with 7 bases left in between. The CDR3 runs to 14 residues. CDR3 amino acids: CASSLDSNNEKLFF. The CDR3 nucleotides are TGTGCCAGCAGCTTGGACAGTAATAATGAAAAACTGTTTTTT.

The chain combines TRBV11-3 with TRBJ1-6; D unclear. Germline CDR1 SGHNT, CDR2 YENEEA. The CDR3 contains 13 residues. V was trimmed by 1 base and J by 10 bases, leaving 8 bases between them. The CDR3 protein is CASSLVTGSPLHF. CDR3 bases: TGTGCCAGCAGCTTAGTTACCGGGTCACCCCTCCACTTT.

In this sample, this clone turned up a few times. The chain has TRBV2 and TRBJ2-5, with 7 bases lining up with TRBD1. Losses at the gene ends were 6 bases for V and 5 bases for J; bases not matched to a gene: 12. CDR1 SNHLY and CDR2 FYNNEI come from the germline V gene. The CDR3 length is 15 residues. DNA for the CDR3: TGTGCCAGCAGGACTGGGACCTTACAGGGGGAGACCCAGTACTTC. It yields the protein CASRTGTLQGETQYF.

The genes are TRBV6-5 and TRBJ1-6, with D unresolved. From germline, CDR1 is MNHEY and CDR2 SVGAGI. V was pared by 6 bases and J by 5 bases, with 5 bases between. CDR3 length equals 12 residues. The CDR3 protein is CASRDNNSPLHF. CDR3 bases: TGTGCCAGCAGGGATAATAATTCACCCCTCCACTTT.